This is a list of T cell receptor beta chains from one sample in a study of shared clonotypes between healthy human individuals. Sequencing was performed with immunoSEQ multiplex PCR; in TCRdb, only in-frame clones are kept and a portion is missing. The profile covers 1,400,000 or so clones, with 98% appearing a single time and over 0.3% taken by the ten largest. The sequenced material came from naive CD4+ T cells sorted from blood. All receptors come from a man aged 30 to 45 in good health. The CDR3 runs from the conserved cysteine through the conserved F or W. A D gene is named only where the DNA matches it firmly. The size of a clone is reported for some rows only, either as once, few or many, or as a class for expanded clones.

d_call j_call clone_size v_call cdr3_nt cdr3_aa
TRBD1 TRBJ2-7 - TRBV5-5 TGTGCCAGCAGCTTATCTGTGGGACAGAGCTATAGCTCCTACGAGCAGTACTTC CASSLSVGQSYSSYEQYF
- TRBJ2-1 - TRBV5-1 TGCGCCAGCAGCTTGGGACCCCGTCGGGCGTTACAAGGAACAGGGTACAATGAGCAGTTCTTC CASSLGPRRALQGTGYNEQFF
- TRBJ1-1 - TRBV2 TGTGCCAACAGTGTGACGCTGAACACTGAAGCTTTCTTT CANSVTLNTEAFF
- TRBJ1-1 once TRBV5-6 TGTGCCAGCAGCTTTACGGGACCGATGAACACTGAAGCTTTCTTT CASSFTGPMNTEAFF
- TRBJ2-7 - TRBV27 TGTGCCAGCAGTTTCCGACTAGGGGGTGTCGACGAGCAGTACTTC CASSFRLGGVDEQYF
- TRBJ2-2 - TRBV19 TGTGCCATCTCGTTAAGGGACACCGGGGAGCTGTTTTTT CAISLRDTGELFF
- TRBJ2-3 - TRBV7-8 TGTGCCAGCACGGTTGCTCCCCACACAGATACGCAGTATTTT CASTVAPHTDTQYF
- TRBJ2-1 - TRBV5-4 TGTGCCAGCAGCTTGGTCCGGGGTGGAGACAATGAGCAGTTCTTC CASSLVRGGDNEQFF
- TRBJ1-1 - TRBV14 TGTGCCAGCAGCCAAGGAGGGTACAGACCATCAATGAACACTGAAGCTTTCTTT CASSQGGYRPSMNTEAFF
- TRBJ2-2 - TRBV2 TGTGCCGCTCAGGGGGGCGGAGCCTCGAACACCGGGGAGCTGTTTTTT CAAQGGGASNTGELFF
TRBD2 TRBJ2-1 - TRBV29-1 TGCAGCGTTGGTGTGGCGGGAGGACCCCCCGGTGAGCAGTTCTTC CSVGVAGGPPGEQFF
TRBD2 TRBJ2-3 once TRBV5-1 TGCGCCAGCGAGAAAGCGGGAGTGGCAGATACGCAGTATTTT CASEKAGVADTQYF
- TRBJ2-5 - TRBV5-5 TGTGCCAGCAGCTTGTCCGGCGAAGAGACCCAGTACTTC CASSLSGEETQYF
- TRBJ1-1 - TRBV28 TGTGCCAGCCAAACAGGTGTCACTGAAGCTTTCTTT CASQTGVTEAFF
- TRBJ2-5 - TRBV7-6 TGTGCCAGCACCGAAATGGGGCAGGGGCAAGAGACCCAGTACTTC CASTEMGQGQETQYF
- TRBJ1-1 once TRBV5-4 TGTGCCAGCAGCCTCCCGGGATTGGGGAATACTGAAGCTTTCTTT CASSLPGLGNTEAFF
TRBD2 TRBJ2-7 - TRBV5-1 TGCGCCAGCAGCTTGACGGGAGGGCCCTACGAGCAGTACTTC CASSLTGGPYEQYF
- TRBJ2-1 - TRBV28 TGTGCCAGCAGTTTGATGGACAATGAGCAGTTCTTC CASSLMDNEQFF
TRBD2 TRBJ2-1 - TRBV11-3 TGTGCCAGCAGCCTAGACGGCGGGAGGGAGCTCAATGAGCAGTTCTTC CASSLDGGRELNEQFF
- TRBJ2-5 - TRBV7-8 TGTGCCAGCAGCCTACCGGACCCCTCGGAGACCCAGTACTTC CASSLPDPSETQYF
TRBD1 TRBJ2-5 - TRBV19 TGTGCCAGTAGTCCCCACAGGGGGCCAGAGACCCAGTACTTC CASSPHRGPETQYF
TRBD2 TRBJ2-1 - TRBV4-2 TGTGCCAGCAGCCAGACGGGACTAGCGCGATACAATGAGCAGTTCTTC CASSQTGLARYNEQFF
- TRBJ1-3 - TRBV5-6 TGTGCCAGCAGCTTGGAGGGGCTCGGAAACACCATATATTTT CASSLEGLGNTIYF
TRBD1 TRBJ1-5 - TRBV28 TGTGCCAGCAGTTCGACAGGGAATCAGCCCCAGCATTTT CASSSTGNQPQHF
TRBD1 TRBJ1-1 once TRBV18 TGTGCCAGCTCACTAAACAGGGGTCGAAACACTGAAGCTTTCTTT CASSLNRGRNTEAFF
- TRBJ2-1 - TRBV5-8 TGTGCCAGCAGCTTGGCCGTCGGGTCCTACAATGAGCAGTTCTTC CASSLAVGSYNEQFF
TRBD2 TRBJ2-7 - TRBV5-1 TGCGCCAGCAGCCCCGCCCGGACTAGCGGGAAAGGGCAGTACTTC CASSPARTSGKGQYF
- TRBJ1-1 - TRBV7-9 TGTGCCAGCAGCTTACAGGTGAACACTGAAGCTTTCTTT CASSLQVNTEAFF
- TRBJ2-1 - TRBV19 TGTGCCAGTATCGATAGAGCATGGTCCTACAATGAGCAGTTCTTC CASIDRAWSYNEQFF
TRBD2 TRBJ2-7 - TRBV2 TGTGCCAGCAGTCCGGGACTAGCCTACGAGCAGTACTTC CASSPGLAYEQYF
TRBD2 TRBJ2-2 - TRBV4-1 TGCGCCAGCAGCCAAGATAGCGGGAGGGCCCATACCGGGGAGCTGTTTTTT CASSQDSGRAHTGELFF
- TRBJ1-2 - TRBV27 TGTGCCAGCAGTTTAGAGGGATCCTATGGCTACACCTTC CASSLEGSYGYTF
- TRBJ2-1 once TRBV6-4 TGTGCCAGCAGTGGGGGGAAGGTCCTCTACTACAATGAGCAGTTCTTC CASSGGKVLYYNEQFF
TRBD1 TRBJ2-7 - TRBV7-6 TGTGCCAGCGCGGGCGGGACAGGCTACGAGCAGTACTTC CASAGGTGYEQYF
- TRBJ2-5 - TRBV28 TGTGCCAGCAGTTTAGGTGGGAGGGAGACCCAGTACTTC CASSLGGRETQYF
- TRBJ2-1 - TRBV29-1 TGCAGCGTTGTTGGGGGAAGCTCCTACAATGAGCAGTTCTTC CSVVGGSSYNEQFF
- TRBJ1-4 - TRBV7-2 TGTGCCAGCAGCTTGACCCCGCAACGAGAAAAACTGTTTTTT CASSLTPQREKLFF
- TRBJ2-7 - TRBV28 TGTGCCAGCAGTTTACCTACAGGGATGGGGATAGGCGAGCAGTACTTC CASSLPTGMGIGEQYF
TRBD1 TRBJ1-2 - TRBV19 TGTGCCAGTAGTATTATGACAGGGACGAACTATGGCTACACCTTC CASSIMTGTNYGYTF
- TRBJ2-7 - TRBV5-1 TGCGCCAGCAGCCCGGACGGACACCGCTCCTACGAGCAGTACTTC CASSPDGHRSYEQYF
TRBD2 TRBJ2-7 - TRBV5-4 TGTGCCAGCAGCTTGGCCGGGACTACAGTCTACGAGCAGTACTTC CASSLAGTTVYEQYF
- TRBJ2-7 - TRBV12-2 TGTGCAAGTCGCTCCAGGCCCTGGCACGAGCAGTACTTC CASRSRPWHEQYF
- TRBJ1-1 - TRBV7-9 TGTGCCAGCAGCTTAGAGGCGGGAGGGGAAGCTTTCTTT CASSLEAGGEAFF
- TRBJ2-1 - TRBV14 TGTGCCAGCAGCCTCTTCAATGAGCAGTTCTTC CASSLFNEQFF
- TRBJ2-7 - TRBV9 TGTGCCAGCAGCGTAGGGCCAGACAGGTTTCGCGAGCAGTACTTC CASSVGPDRFREQYF
TRBD2 TRBJ2-1 - TRBV5-1 TGCGCCAGCAGGGGCGCGGGGGAGCGGGGGTACAATGAGCAGTTCTTC CASRGAGERGYNEQFF
TRBD1 TRBJ2-2 - TRBV7-2 TGTGCCAGCAGCTCGAAGGGACAGGGTAACGGGGAGCTGTTTTTT CASSSKGQGNGELFF
TRBD2 TRBJ2-1 - TRBV10-3 TGTGCCATCGGAGTAGCGGGAGGGAATCAGTTCTTC CAIGVAGGNQFF
- TRBJ2-5 - TRBV7-2 TGTGCCAGCAGCTTAGGAGGCCAGGGCAAAGAGACCCAGTACTTC CASSLGGQGKETQYF
- TRBJ2-7 - TRBV7-9 TGTGCCAGCAGCGCCGTACTAGTCCGCCCCTACTACGAGCAGTACTTC CASSAVLVRPYYEQYF
TRBD1 TRBJ1-1 - TRBV19 TGTGCCAGTAGTACTCACAGGGGTATGAACACTGAAGCTTTCTTT CASSTHRGMNTEAFF
TRBD2 TRBJ2-1 - TRBV29-1 TGCAGCACTATCCGGCCGGGGCGGGAGGGCCACAATGAGCAGTTCTTC CSTIRPGREGHNEQFF
- TRBJ2-7 - TRBV5-5 TGTGCCAGCAGCTTGGATGTGTACGAGCAGTACTTC CASSLDVYEQYF
TRBD1 TRBJ1-2 - TRBV5-1 TGCGCCAGCAGCTTGGATCGGACAGGGTATGGCTACACCTTC CASSLDRTGYGYTF
- TRBJ1-1 - TRBV5-1 TGCGCCAGCAGCTTGGCGGGGCGCTCGGAAGCTTTCTTT CASSLAGRSEAFF